Detailed here is one T cell receptor (beta chain). The authors' processing: Amplified reference gene primers provided the basis for estimating nucleated cell counts. TCRdb's copy holds only in-frame clones and misses some; the assay was immunoSEQ multiplex PCR. The D gene and trimming were derived from the DNA, and the V and J assignments and clone size from that table. The table includes some 51,000 clones, around 88% detected once. Trimming took 6 bases from V and 5 from J; bases not matched to a gene: 11. Germline CDR1 SGHRS, CDR2 YFSETQ. The CDR3 spans 15 residues. The data were taken from a study of blood T cell repertoires in COVID-19. Study-level information: COVID-19 samples collected from the United States, Italy and Spain covered acute and convalescent phases.

The chain recombines TRBV5-1 with TRBJ1-1, with 9 bases that match TRBD1. The clonotype originates from a man in his sixties with acute or convalescent COVID-19. Sequenced material: peripheral blood. CDR3 loop: CASNRDRAGGTEAFF. The CDR3 nucleotides are TGCGCCAGCAATCGGGACAGGGCTGGTGGAACTGAAGCTTTCTTT.